Described below is a single T cell receptor (beta chain) sequence and its context. This clonotype has a handful of counts. Its target antigen remains unknown. Per-base quality was not reported, and no clone a single base away is much larger than it. This sample was taken from a study of identical twins (dated by TCRdb to the mid-2010s). Regarding the complete study: TCR alpha and beta repertoires from monozygotic twins, unrelated adults of various ages and cord blood were deep-sequenced to test whether fetal clonotypes persist. To rule out contamination, replicate twin experiments were performed at different times with different library preparation protocols. Summary of the overall study and its limitations: Because the same donors could not be followed over many years, the conclusions depended on cross-sectional statistical analysis. Compared with coincidental sharing between unrelated individuals, out-of-frame TCR alpha sequences shared between twins had an excess of sequences with low generation probability. In beta out-of-frame sequences, excess twin sharing was weaker, because having fewer shared sequences lowered the signal-to-noise ratio. Out-of-frame TCR alpha sharing in monozygotic twins was systematically underestimated by recombination models, whereas sharing between unrelated individuals was in agreement with the recombination models. Invariant T cells such as MAIT and iNKT could partly confound zero-insertion analyses, though diverse VJ usage argued against this for most clonotypes. Fewer insertions were carried by abundant cord blood beta clonotypes, a similar but weaker trend appeared in young adult naive repertoires, and no such trend appeared in memory repertoires.

Every donor in the study was a healthy Caucasian. Three pairs of female monozygotic twins, all aged about 18 to 30 years, made up the twin cohort. CD4+ and CD8+ T cell populations were isolated with positive isolation kits from Invitrogen. Preparation of the library involved 5' RACE. Sequencing instrument: Illumina HiSeq 2000. A universal primer binding site was introduced by template switching, and a unique molecular identifier was present in the final cDNA, enabling accurate counting of TCR cDNA molecules. Specific primers in the conserved constant-segment region were used to synthesize first-strand cDNA for TCR alpha and beta chains. To control for contamination, each cDNA library was double barcoded with a SMART-Mk sample barcode plus Illumina barcodes. TruSeq adapter sequences, together with Illumina sample barcodes, were added in two successive PCR steps. The Illumina HiSeq platform was used with custom primers to sequence TCR alpha and beta cDNA libraries. Under the source paper's analysis protocol: MiGEC processed the raw reads to extract unique molecular identifiers, while MiXCR was used to determine the CDR3 positions. For each individual, recombination models were inferred using an EM algorithm with the repgenHMM and IGoR tools. Shared clonotype analysis was performed with the tcR package in R, normalizing sharing by the product of cloneset sizes. To study raw recombination free of thymic and clonal selection effects, out-of-frame nonproductive sequences were analyzed. The public reads were quality trimmed at Q25 with fastp and then assembled into clones with MiXCR by TCRdb, keeping productive beta chains. Records with the same CDR3 protein are collapsed into one entry carrying the most frequent genes and DNA. Clone size and V and J calls follow TCRdb, not the original study. The sample includes roughly 230,000 distinct CDR3 sequences, with around 8.3% observed a single time. Clones ranked in the top ten supply approximately 3% of the sample.

CDR1 and CDR2 are read off the germline V gene (reference sequence) as GTSNPN and SVGIG. Trimming takes 2 bases from V and 3 bases from J, and the germline ends sit 14 bases apart. Spanning cysteine to phenylalanine, the CDR3 consists of 14 amino acids. Only the CDR3 region is kept as DNA, spanning 42 bases read in frame from base 1. This same sample was also part of a study on yellow fever vaccine responses in identical twins. From the second report: The authors reported that the T cell response to vaccination in identical twins appeared partly convergent and partly personalized. The study precisely tracked vaccine-responding T cell clones in identical twins.

Sequenced: CD8+ T cells sorted from blood. The sequence is built from TRBV30 and TRBJ2-7; possibly the D gene is TRBD1, per 5 matching bases. This clonotype originated in a woman between 18 and 29 years old in good health. The sequenced DNA is TGTGCCTGGAGTAGTCTGGGGCCGGTCTACGAGCAGTACTTC. Translated, this gives CAWSSLGPVYEQYF.